This T cell receptor beta chain was identified during a study of post-analysis software for immune sequencing data. Across the whole study: The disease courses spanned relapsing-remitting, secondary progressive and progressive-relapsing forms of multiple sclerosis.

In the case of this clonotype: Its target is unknown.

Study-level points and caveats: Samples made in the same batch grouped tightly together by F measure. Five or six TRBV segments, TRBV5-6, TRBV5-1 and TRBV20-1 among them, were found more frequent in patients than controls.

Unique molecular identifiers were built into the TCR beta cDNA libraries. One entry per CDR3 protein, called by TCRdb with MiXCR from the PCR reads. The repertoire holds about 810,000 distinct CDR3 sequences, with approximately 57% as singletons. The junction had 10 bases not matched to a gene; V was cut back by 3 bases and J by 5 bases. Germline-derived CDR1 and CDR2 are LGHDT and YNNKEL (reference sequence). This CDR3 comprises 17 residues. The sequenced sample consisted of blood. The V call is TRBV3-1, the J call TRBJ1-2; the match to TRBD1 covers 12 bases. The receptor comes from a girl aged 5 to 17 with multiple sclerosis. The DNA of the CDR3 is TGTGCCAGCAGCCATGTCGGGACAGGGGGCGCAGGTTATGGCTACACCTTC. It yields the protein CASSHVGTGGAGYGYTF.